This is a list of T cell receptor beta chains from one sample in a study of T cell responses to AZD1222 COVID-19 vaccine. TCRdb's table, derived via immunoSEQ multiplex PCR, lists solely in-frame clones and lacks some. Of some 91,000 clones in the sample, under 90% are singletons; the top ten hold 2% to 3%. This sample comprised peripheral blood, obtained on day 0 of AZD1222 vaccination. The origin of the receptors is an adult in good health. The conserved cysteine and the conserved F or W are not part of the CDR3 here.

v_gene: TRBV27; CDR3aa: ASSFEGAADTQY
v_gene: TRBV24-1; CDR3aa: ATSDFSGGGQPQH
v_gene: TRBV6-5; CDR3aa: ASRPPRGYGYT
v_gene: TRBV7-8; CDR3aa: ASTLVPPEAF
v_gene: TRBV21-1; CDR3aa: ASSGQVPPIEKLF
v_gene: TRBV27; CDR3aa: ASSSSLAGGHYEQY
v_gene: TRBV24-1; CDR3aa: ATSDSGTGVYNEQF
v_gene: TRBV12-3/TRBV12-4; CDR3aa: ASRDGTGVPQY
v_gene: TRBV7-9; CDR3aa: ASSYLQRDTGELF
v_gene: TRBV9; CDR3aa: ASSVAPSLPYNEQF